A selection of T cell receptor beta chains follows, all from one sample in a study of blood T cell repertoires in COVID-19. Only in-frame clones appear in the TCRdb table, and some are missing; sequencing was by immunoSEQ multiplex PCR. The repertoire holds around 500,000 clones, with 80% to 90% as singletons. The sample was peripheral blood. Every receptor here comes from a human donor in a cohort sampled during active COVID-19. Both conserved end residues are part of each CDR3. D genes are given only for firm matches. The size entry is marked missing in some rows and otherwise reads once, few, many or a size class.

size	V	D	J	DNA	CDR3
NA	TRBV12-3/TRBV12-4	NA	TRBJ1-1	TGTGCCAGCAGTTTAAGAGGGGAAGCTTTCTTT	CASSLRGEAFF
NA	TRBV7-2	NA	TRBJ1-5	TGTGCCAGCAGCTTAATGGGGCTTTATAGCAATCAGCCCCAGCATTTT	CASSLMGLYSNQPQHF
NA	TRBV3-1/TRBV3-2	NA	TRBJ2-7	TGTGCCAGCAGCCAATTTAGGGGGGGCGAGCAGTACTTC	CASSQFRGGEQYF
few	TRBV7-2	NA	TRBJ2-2	TGTGCCAGCAGCTTAGGAGGGAACACCGGGGAGCTGTTTTTT	CASSLGGNTGELFF
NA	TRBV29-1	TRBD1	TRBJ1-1	TGCAGCGTTGAAGATCTCAGGAACAGGGGAGTCCCTGAAGCTTTCTTT	CSVEDLRNRGVPEAFF
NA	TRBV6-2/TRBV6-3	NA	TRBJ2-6	TGTGCCAGCAGTAGAGACAGCCACCTCTCTGGGGCCAACGTCCTGACTTTC	CASSRDSHLSGANVLTF
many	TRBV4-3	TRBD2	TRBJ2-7	TGCGCCAGCAGCCAAGAGAAGCCTAGCGGGACCCGCTCCTACGAGCAGTACTTC	CASSQEKPSGTRSYEQYF
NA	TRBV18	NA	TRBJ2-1	TGTGCCAGCTCACCAGGGCCCTCCTACAATGAGCAGTTCTTC	CASSPGPSYNEQFF
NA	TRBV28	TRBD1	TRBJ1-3	TGTGCCAGCGAGGGACAGGGGGTTGGAAACACCATATATTTT	CASEGQGVGNTIYF
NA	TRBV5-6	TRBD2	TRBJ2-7	TGTGCCAGCAGCTTGGCGGGGGGCCCGGGACTAGCGGTCTACGAGCAGTACTTC	CASSLAGGPGLAVYEQYF
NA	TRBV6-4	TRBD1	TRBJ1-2	TGTGCCAGCAGTGCGGGACAGGGGGATAACTATGGCTACACCTTC	CASSAGQGDNYGYTF
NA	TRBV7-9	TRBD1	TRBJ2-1	TGTGCCAGCAGCTGGGGGGACAGGCCAACCGCTTTTTTAAATGAGCAGTTCTTC	CASSWGDRPTAFLNEQFF
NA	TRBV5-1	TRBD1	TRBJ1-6	TGCGCCAGCAGCCTACCAGGGGGAAGTAATTCACCCCTCCACTTT	CASSLPGGSNSPLHF
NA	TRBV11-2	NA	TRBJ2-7	TGTGCCAGCAGCTATGGGGGCTACCCCGGCGGCAGCTCCTACGAGCAGTACTTC	CASSYGGYPGGSSYEQYF
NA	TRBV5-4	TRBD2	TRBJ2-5	TGTGCCAGCAGCTTTAGCGGGGAAGAGACCCAGTACTTC	CASSFSGEETQYF
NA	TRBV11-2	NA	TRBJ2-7	TGTGCCAGCAGCTCTCCTCAGGGCCCATACGAGCAGTACTTC	CASSSPQGPYEQYF
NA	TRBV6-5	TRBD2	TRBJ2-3	TGTGCCAGCAGGACTAGCGCAGATACGCAGTATTTT	CASRTSADTQYF
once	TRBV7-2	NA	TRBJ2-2	TGTGCCAGCAGCTTAGACAGGGCCGCCGGGGAGCTGTTTTTT	CASSLDRAAGELFF
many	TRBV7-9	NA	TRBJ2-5	TGTGCCAGCAGCTTTGGGAGTTTGGAGACCCAGTACTTC	CASSFGSLETQYF
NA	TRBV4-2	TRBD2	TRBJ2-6	TGTGCCAGCAGCCAAGGTGGGCAGCGGGACCGCTCTGGGGCCAACGTCCTGACTTTC	CASSQGGQRDRSGANVLTF
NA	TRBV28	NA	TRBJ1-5	TGTGCCAGCAGTTTATATCCACAGGATGGCAATCAGCCCCAGCATTTT	CASSLYPQDGNQPQHF
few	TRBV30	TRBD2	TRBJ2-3	TGTGCCTGGAGCGGTCCGGGACTAGACACAGATACGCAGTATTTT	CAWSGPGLDTDTQYF
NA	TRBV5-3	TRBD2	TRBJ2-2	TGTGCCAGAAGCTTTAAGGGACTAGCGGGAGGGGGCCGGGGAGCTGTTTTT	CARSFKGLAGGGRGAVF
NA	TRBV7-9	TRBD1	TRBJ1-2	TGTGCCAGCAGCTTATCTCGACAGGGGGCTAGTGGCTACACCTTC	CASSLSRQGASGYTF
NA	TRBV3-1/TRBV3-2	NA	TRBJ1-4	TGTGCCAGCAGCTACCGAGGAACCGCAACTAATGAAAAACTGTTTTTT	CASSYRGTATNEKLFF
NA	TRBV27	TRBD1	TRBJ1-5	TGTGCCAGCAGTCGACAGGGACAGCTCGGATATCAGCCCCAGCATTTT	CASSRQGQLGYQPQHF
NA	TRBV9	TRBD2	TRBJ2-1	TGTGCCAGCAGCGTAGAGACTAGCGGGAATGAGCAGTTCTTC	CASSVETSGNEQFF
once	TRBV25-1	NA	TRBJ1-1	TGTGCCAGCAGTGAATATGGGCAGAGTAACACTGAAGCTTTCTTT	CASSEYGQSNTEAFF
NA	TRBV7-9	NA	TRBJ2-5	TGTGCCAGCAGCTTCGCGGAACTAAAAGAGACCCAGTACTTC	CASSFAELKETQYF
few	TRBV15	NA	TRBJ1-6	TGTGCCACCAGCAGAGGGCAGCACAGTGGCTCACCCCTCCACTTT	CATSRGQHSGSPLHF
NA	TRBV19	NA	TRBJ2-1	TGTGCCAGTAGTATAGTCCTCCTAGCTGAGCAGTTCTTC	CASSIVLLAEQFF
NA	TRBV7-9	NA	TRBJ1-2	TGTGCCAGCAGCTATGGACAAAGTTATGGCTACACCTTC	CASSYGQSYGYTF
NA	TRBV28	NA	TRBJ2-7	TGTGCCAGCAGGATATCTCTAGAGCCCTACGAGCAGTACTTC	CASRISLEPYEQYF